Sequencing of this T cell receptor beta chain was carried out in a study of Ad26.COV2.S vaccination and SARS-CoV-2 variants. Study-level background: In the study, Ad26.COV2.S was injected intramuscularly once, or twice 56 days apart.

The CDR3 has 14 amino acids. Germline V lookup: CDR1 MNHEY, CDR2 SVGEGT. The V gene lost 5 bases and the J gene lost 7 bases, with 14 bases spanning the gap. In regard to this clone: Its antigen is as yet unknown.

General study results and limits: CD8+ and CD4+ T cells specific for spike reportedly responded with substantial breadth after vaccination.

Assay: immunoSEQ multiplex PCR; the TCRdb copy retains only in-frame clones and omits some. The table has about 350,000 clones, roughly 91% seen once. Sample treatment: over 15 received Ad26.COV2.S at low or high dose, single or two shots; about 5 received placebo; per-sample allocation not given. Each sample was drawn 63 days after the first injection (of vaccine or placebo). Boston supplied an adult donor aged 18-55 years. The rearrangement joins TRBV6-2 or TRBV6-3 to TRBJ1-4; D possibly corresponds to TRBD1 (6 bases). This specimen was peripheral blood, taken in a trial of Ad26.COV2.S vaccine versus placebo. The receptor was derived from a person aged 18-60 years who received the Ad26.COV2.S COVID-19 vaccine or a placebo. CDR3 region: CASSNREPPEKLFF. The CDR3 region has the DNA TGTGCCAGCAGTAACAGGGAACCCCCTGAAAAACTGTTTTTT.